This T cell receptor (beta chain) was recorded in a study of follicular helper T cells after annual influenza vaccination. The CDR3 spans 15 residues. The V gene's germline CDR1 is WSHSY and CDR2 SAAADI. V lost 2 bases, J lost 3 bases, and 2 bases stayed unmatched. Time point reported: 2015-2016 season, pre-vaccination. The protocol was immunoSEQ multiplex PCR, while the TCRdb copy is restricted to in-frame clones and leaves out a portion. This sample has approximately 14,000 clones, with 65% to 85% found just once. This sample comprised CXCR5- memory CD4+ T cells sorted from blood, obtained on the day of influenza vaccination. The chain uses TRBV10-2 and TRBJ2-1; the match to TRBD1 covers 9 bases. This TCR was sampled from an adult who received the influenza vaccine. CDR3 loop: CASSEEGQGYNEQFF. CDR3 coding DNA: TGCGCCAGCAGTGAGGAGGGACAGGGCTACAATGAGCAGTTCTTC.